The TCR beta chain described here comes from a study of CD8+ T cells in alopecia areata. About the study: Patients received oral tofacitinib, 5 to 10 mg twice daily, for moderate-to-severe alopecia areata. Tofacitinib continued for 6 to 18 months and was then withheld for 6 months.

Extraction and reverse transcription of RNA yielded cDNA as the sequencing template. Clones were read by immunoSEQ multiplex PCR, and TCRdb kept only the in-frame ones, dropping some. The sample lists 170,000 or so clones, around 60% occurring once. Only a few counts were recorded for this clone. The sequencing here drew on CD4+ T cells sorted from blood, taken at week 0. This sequence originates from a human donor with alopecia areata.

The CDR3 nucleotides are TGTGCCACCCTAACGGACAGGGTACCCAATCAGCCCCAGCATTTT. Protein: CATLTDRVPNQPQHF. V is TRBV6-5 and J is TRBJ1-5; TRBD1 agrees at 8 bases. This CDR3 has 15 amino acids. V was clipped by 10 bases and J by 3 bases; unmatched bases: 11. The V gene's germline CDR1 is MNHEY and CDR2 SVGAGI.